The 6 T cell receptor beta chains in this list originate from one sample, sequenced in a study of Japanese encephalitis immunity and Zika vaccine responses (dated by TCRdb to the early 2020s). PBMCs were labeled with CellTrace CFSE and cultured for about six days in RPMI with roughly 8% human serum plus peptide pools at 0.8 to 1 ug/mL each. On a BD FACSAria, proliferating CD4 T cells were sorted without fixation as live CD56-CD19-CD16-CD3+CD4+ CFSE-low cells. Library generation was performed with 5' RACE. Sequenced on an Illumina MiSeq. TCRdb redid the processing of the public reads, applying fastp at Q25 and MiXCR, and retained in-frame beta chains. Each record represents a unique CDR3 protein, reported with the most common genes and DNA among its rows. The sample table shows 300 to 350 distinct CDR3 sequences, and about 1% are seen once. Of the sample, approximately 35% is held by the ten largest clones.

This material consisted of antigen-activated CD4+ T cells from blood, cultured, taken during a Zika inactivated vaccine study. The receptor source for this set is an adult woman who received an inactivated Zika virus vaccine.

By proportion, this clonotype is large. This sequence joins TRBV7-9 and TRBJ2-4; 8 nucleotides match TRBD1. With V trimmed by 0 bases and J by 7 bases, 14 bases remained unmatched. The length of the CDR3 is 18 residues. In germline, CDR1 is SEHNR, CDR2 FQNEAQ (reference sequence). For the CDR3, the DNA is TGTGCCAGCAGCTTAGCCGTGATATTCCAGGGGGCTGAGAACATTCAGTACTTC. It codes for CASSLAVIFQGAENIQYF.

This chain joins TRBV20-1 and TRBJ2-2, with a weak D call TRBD1 (6 bases). Trimming took 5 bases from V and 5 from J, leaving 24 bases between them. The CDR3 extends over 17 amino acids. Germline V gene lookup returns CDR1 DFQATT and CDR2 SNEGSKA (reference sequence). The CDR3 region has the DNA TGCAGTGCTTCCTCTGAGGCCCCCAGGGGCCGGACCGGGGAGCTGTTTTTT. Residues: CSASSEAPRGRTGELFF.

This clonotype was seen repeatedly, ten times or more. The chain combines TRBV12-3 or TRBV12-4 with TRBJ1-4; possible D gene TRBD1, 5 bases. V was clipped by 2 bases and J by 8 bases, with 12 bases between them. The CDR3 is made up of 14 amino acids. The CDR3 nucleotides are TGTGCCAGCAGTTTATCGGGGGTTGGGGAAAAACTGTTTTTT. Translating gives CASSLSGVGEKLFF.

By sample fraction, this clonotype is medium-sized (0.01 to 0.1%). The chain combines TRBV6-6 with TRBJ2-3; D is perhaps TRBD2 (6 bases). The CDR3 consists of 15 residues. The germline V gene encodes CDR1 MNHNY and CDR2 SVGAGI (reference sequence). Trimming stripped 5 bases from V and 2 bases from J, with 14 bases between. The CDR3 loop is CASSRPEGSTDTQYF. The CDR3 DNA sequence: TGTGCCAGCAGTAGGCCGGAGGGTTCCACAGATACGCAGTATTTT.

Judged by abundance, this clonotype is medium-sized. V gene TRBV14 combines with J gene TRBJ1-6; D may be TRBD1 (5 bases). Trimming cost V 0 bases and J 9 bases, with 21 bases left between them. CDR1 is SGHDN, CDR2 FVKESK, per germline. The CDR3 is 18 residues long. CDR3 in DNA: TGTGCCAGCAGCCAAGAGTTAGTCGTGGGCAGGGAAAGTTCACCCCTCCACTTT. It encodes CASSQELVVGRESSPLHF.

This clonotype is classed as medium-sized. This chain uses TRBV4-1 with TRBJ1-1, with D tentatively TRBD1 (5 bases). Trimming pared 1 base from V and 1 base from J, leaving 22 bases between. The CDR3 spans 19 residues. Germline V gene sequence: CDR1 MGHRA, CDR2 YSYEKL. CDR3 sequence (DNA): TGCGCCAGCAGCCAAGGCCTAACGCGGGGCCCCCGTAGGAACACTGAAGCTTTCTTT. Its protein is CASSQGLTRGPRRNTEAFF.